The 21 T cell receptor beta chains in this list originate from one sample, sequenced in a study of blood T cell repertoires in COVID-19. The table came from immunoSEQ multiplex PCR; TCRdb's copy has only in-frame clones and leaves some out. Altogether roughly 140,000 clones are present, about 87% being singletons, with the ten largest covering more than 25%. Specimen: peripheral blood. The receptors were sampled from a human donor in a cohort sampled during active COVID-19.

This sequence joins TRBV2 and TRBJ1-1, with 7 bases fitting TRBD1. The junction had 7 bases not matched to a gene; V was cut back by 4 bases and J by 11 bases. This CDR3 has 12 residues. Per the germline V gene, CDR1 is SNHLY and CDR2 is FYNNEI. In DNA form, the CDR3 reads TGTGCCAGCAGTGTCCGACAGGGAGAGGCTTTCTTT. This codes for CASSVRQGEAFF.

The DNA for the CDR3 is TGTGCCAGCAGCCAAGTCGGAGGGTTGGGCGAGCAGTACTTC. It yields the protein CASSQVGGLGEQYF. This rearrangement joins TRBV4-2 to TRBJ2-7, with D maybe TRBD2 (6 bases). The CDR3 runs to 14 residues. Germline V gives CDR1 LGHNA, CDR2 YNFKEQ. V lost 1 base and J 6 bases, leaving 13 bases between the germline ends.

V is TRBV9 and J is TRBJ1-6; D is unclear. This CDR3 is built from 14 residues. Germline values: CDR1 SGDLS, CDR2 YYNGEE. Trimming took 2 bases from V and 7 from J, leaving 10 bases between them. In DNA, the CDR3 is TGTGCCAGCAGCGTTTTGTCGGGGAATTCACCCCTCCACTTT. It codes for CASSVLSGNSPLHF.

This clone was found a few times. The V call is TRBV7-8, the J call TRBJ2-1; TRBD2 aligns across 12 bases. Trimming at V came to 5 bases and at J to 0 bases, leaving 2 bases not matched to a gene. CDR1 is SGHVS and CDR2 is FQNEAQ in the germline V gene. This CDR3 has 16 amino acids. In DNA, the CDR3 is TGTGCCAGCAGCGGACTAGCGGGGAGCTCCTACAATGAGCAGTTCTTC. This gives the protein CASSGLAGSSYNEQFF.

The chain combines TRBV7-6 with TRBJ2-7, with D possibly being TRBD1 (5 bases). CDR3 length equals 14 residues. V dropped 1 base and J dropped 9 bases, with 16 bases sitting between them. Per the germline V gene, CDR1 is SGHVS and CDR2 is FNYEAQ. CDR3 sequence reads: CASSLGNPAGPQYF. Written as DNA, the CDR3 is TGTGCCAGCAGCTTAGGAAACCCGGCAGGGCCGCAGTACTTC.

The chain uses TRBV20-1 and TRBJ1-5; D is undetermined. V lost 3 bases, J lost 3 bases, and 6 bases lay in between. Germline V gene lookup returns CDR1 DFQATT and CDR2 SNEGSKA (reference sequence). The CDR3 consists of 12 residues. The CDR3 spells CSASQNNQPQHF. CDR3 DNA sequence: TGCAGTGCTAGTCAGAACAATCAGCCCCAGCATTTT.

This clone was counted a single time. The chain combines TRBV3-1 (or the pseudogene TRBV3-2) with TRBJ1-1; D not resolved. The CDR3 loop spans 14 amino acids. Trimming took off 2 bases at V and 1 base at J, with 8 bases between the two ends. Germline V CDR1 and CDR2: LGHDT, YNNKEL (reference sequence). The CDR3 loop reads CASSQLRGNTEAFF. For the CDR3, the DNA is TGTGCCAGCAGCCAACTACGAGGGAACACTGAAGCTTTCTTT.

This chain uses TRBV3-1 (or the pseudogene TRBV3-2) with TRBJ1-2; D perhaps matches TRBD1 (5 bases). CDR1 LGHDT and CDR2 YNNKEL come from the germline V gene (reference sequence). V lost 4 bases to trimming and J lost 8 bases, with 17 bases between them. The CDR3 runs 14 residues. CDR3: CASSPTLGVRGYTF. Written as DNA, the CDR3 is TGTGCCAGCAGCCCCACCCTAGGGGTGCGAGGCTACACCTTC.

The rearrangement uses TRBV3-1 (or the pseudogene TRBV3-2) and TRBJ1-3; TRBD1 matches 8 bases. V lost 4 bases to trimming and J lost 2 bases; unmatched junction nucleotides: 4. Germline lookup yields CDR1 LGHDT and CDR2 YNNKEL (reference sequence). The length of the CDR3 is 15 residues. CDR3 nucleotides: TGTGCCAGCAGCCCTTGGACAGGGCCTGGAAACACCATATATTTT. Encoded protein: CASSPWTGPGNTIYF.

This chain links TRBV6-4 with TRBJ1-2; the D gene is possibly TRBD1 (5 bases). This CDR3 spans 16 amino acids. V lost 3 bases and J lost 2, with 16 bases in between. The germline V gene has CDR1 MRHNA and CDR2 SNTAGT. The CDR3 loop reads CASSEVGGGKNYGYTF. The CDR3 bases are TGTGCCAGCAGTGAAGTTGGGGGAGGGAAGAACTATGGCTACACCTTC.

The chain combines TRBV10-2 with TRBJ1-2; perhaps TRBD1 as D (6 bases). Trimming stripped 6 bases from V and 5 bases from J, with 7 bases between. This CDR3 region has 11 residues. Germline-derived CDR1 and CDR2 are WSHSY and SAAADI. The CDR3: CASRDRYGYTF. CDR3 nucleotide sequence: TGCGCCAGCAGGGACAGATATGGCTACACCTTC.

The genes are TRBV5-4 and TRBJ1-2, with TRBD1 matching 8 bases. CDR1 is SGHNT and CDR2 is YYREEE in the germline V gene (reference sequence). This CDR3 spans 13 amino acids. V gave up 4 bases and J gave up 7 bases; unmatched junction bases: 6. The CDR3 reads CASSPDRGRGYTF. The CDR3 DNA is TGTGCCAGCAGCCCCGACAGGGGCCGTGGCTACACCTTC.

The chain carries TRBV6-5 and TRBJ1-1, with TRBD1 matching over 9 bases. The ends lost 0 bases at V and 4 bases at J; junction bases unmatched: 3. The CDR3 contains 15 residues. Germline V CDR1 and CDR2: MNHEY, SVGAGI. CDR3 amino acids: CASSYSGQGITEAFF. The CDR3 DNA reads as TGTGCCAGCAGTTACTCTGGACAGGGGATCACTGAAGCTTTCTTT.

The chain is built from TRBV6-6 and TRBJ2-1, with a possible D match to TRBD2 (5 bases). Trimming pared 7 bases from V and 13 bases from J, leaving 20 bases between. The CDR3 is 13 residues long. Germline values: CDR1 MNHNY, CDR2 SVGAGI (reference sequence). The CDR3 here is CASTSAALSTQFF. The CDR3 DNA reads TGTGCCAGCACCTCAGCGGCACTTAGCACACAGTTCTTC.

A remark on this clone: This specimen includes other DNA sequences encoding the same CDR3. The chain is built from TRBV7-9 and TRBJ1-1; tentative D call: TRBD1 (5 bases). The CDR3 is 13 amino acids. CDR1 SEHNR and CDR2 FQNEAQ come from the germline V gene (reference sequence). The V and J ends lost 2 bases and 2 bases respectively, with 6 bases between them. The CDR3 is CASSLQGNTEAFF. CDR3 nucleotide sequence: TGTGCCAGCAGCTTACAGGGTAACACTGAAGCTTTCTTT. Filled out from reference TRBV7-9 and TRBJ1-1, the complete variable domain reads DTGVSQNPRHKITKRGQNVTFRCDPISEHNRLYWYRQTLGQGPEFLTYFQNEAQLEKSRLLSDRFSAERPKGSFSTLEIQRTEQGDSAMYLCASSLQGNTEAFFGQGTRLTVV.

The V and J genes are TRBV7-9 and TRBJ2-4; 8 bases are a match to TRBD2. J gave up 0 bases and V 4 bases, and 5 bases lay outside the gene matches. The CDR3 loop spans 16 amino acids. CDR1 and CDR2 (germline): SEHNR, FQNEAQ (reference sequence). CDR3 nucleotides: TGTGCCAGCAGCTCCCCGGGAGGGCGAGCCAAAAACATTCAGTACTTC. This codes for CASSSPGGRAKNIQYF.

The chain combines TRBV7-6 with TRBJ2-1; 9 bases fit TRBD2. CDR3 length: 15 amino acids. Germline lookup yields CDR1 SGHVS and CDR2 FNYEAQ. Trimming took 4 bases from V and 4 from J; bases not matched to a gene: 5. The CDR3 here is CASSSHSGGYNEQFF. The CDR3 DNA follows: TGTGCCAGCAGCTCTCATAGCGGGGGATACAATGAGCAGTTCTTC.

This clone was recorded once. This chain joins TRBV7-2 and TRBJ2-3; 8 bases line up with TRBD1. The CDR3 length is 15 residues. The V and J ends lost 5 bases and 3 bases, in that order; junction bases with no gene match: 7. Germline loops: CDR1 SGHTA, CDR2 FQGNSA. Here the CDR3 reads CASSPRTGSTDTQYF. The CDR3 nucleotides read TGTGCCAGCAGCCCCCGGACAGGGTCGACAGATACGCAGTATTTT.

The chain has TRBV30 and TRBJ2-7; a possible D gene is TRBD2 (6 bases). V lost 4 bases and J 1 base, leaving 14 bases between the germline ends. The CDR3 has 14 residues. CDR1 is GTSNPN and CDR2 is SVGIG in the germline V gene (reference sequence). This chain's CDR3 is CAWTPWGVSYEQYF. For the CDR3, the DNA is TGTGCCTGGACCCCCTGGGGGGTTTCCTACGAGCAGTACTTC.

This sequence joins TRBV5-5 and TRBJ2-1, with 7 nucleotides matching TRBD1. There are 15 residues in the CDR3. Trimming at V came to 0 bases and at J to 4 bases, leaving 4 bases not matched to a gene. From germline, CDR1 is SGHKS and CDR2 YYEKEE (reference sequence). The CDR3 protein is CASSLAGDRYNEQFF. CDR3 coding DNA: TGTGCCAGCAGCTTGGCCGGGGACAGATACAATGAGCAGTTCTTC.

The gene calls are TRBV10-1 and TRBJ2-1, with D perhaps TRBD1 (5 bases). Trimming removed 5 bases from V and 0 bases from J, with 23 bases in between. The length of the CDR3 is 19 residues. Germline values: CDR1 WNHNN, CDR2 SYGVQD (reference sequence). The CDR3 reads CASSTLCPRVDHSYNEQFF. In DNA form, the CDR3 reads TGCGCCAGCAGTACCTTATGCCCCAGGGTGGACCACTCCTACAATGAGCAGTTCTTC.